The 27 T cell receptor beta chains presented below share a single source sample, sequenced in a study of cytomegalovirus exposure and HLA in healthy donors. The PCR employed 60 Vbeta primers together with 13 Jbeta primers. Generated by immunoSEQ multiplex PCR, the TCRdb table keeps only in-frame clones and is missing some. This table has 110,000 to 150,000 clones, roughly 10% appearing once. Sequences were obtained from PBMCs. These receptors originate from a man in his fifties or sixties in good health and CMV-seronegative.

This clone was counted between two and nine times. The chain couples TRBV6-1 to TRBJ2-7, with a weak D call TRBD2 (7 bases). Per the germline V gene, CDR1 is MNHNS and CDR2 is SASEGT. The V gene lost 5 bases and the J gene lost 3 bases, with 17 bases spanning the gap. The CDR3 loop spans 15 amino acids. The CDR3 here is CASSHRGGGFYEQYF. The CDR3 region has the DNA TGTGCCAGCAGTCACCGTGGCGGGGGCTTCTACGAGCAGTACTTC.

The chain combines TRBV6-1 with TRBJ2-3; D is perhaps TRBD2 (6 bases). The CDR3 is made up of 14 amino acids. CDR1 is MNHNS, CDR2 SASEGT, per germline. Trimming stripped 9 bases from V and 1 base from J, with 14 bases between. In DNA, the CDR3 is TGTGCCAGTGGTAGCGGCCCTGGCACAGATACGCAGTATTTT. This translates into CASGSGPGTDTQYF.

The chain's CDR3 is CASSLAQAGGMNEQYF. The DNA for the CDR3 is TGTGCCAGCAGCTTAGCCCAGGCAGGGGGGATGAACGAGCAGTACTTC. This chain links TRBV7-2 with TRBJ2-7, with D perhaps matching TRBD1 (7 bases). The germline gives CDR1 SGHTA, CDR2 FQGNSA. V lost 0 bases and J lost 5, with 17 bases in between. The CDR3 consists of 16 residues.

V gene TRBV30 combines with J gene TRBJ2-5; 8 bases are shared with TRBD1. V gave up 5 bases and J gave up 7 bases; unmatched junction bases: 12. The germline V gene encodes CDR1 GTSNPN and CDR2 SVGIG (reference sequence). This CDR3 spans 14 amino acids. In nucleotides, the CDR3 is TGTGCCTGGGTAAACCGGGACAGGAGGTTGACCCAGTACTTC. Its translation is CAWVNRDRRLTQYF. Drawing the rest from reference TRBV30 and TRBJ2-5, the complete variable domain is SQTIHQWPATLVQPVGSPLSLECTVEGTSNPNLYWYRQAAGRGLQLLFYSVGIGQISSEVPQNLSASRPQDRQFILSSKKLLLSDSGFYLCAWVNRDRRLTQYFGPGTRLLVL.

This clone was counted a few times. This chain joins TRBV2 and TRBJ2-5, with a possible D match to TRBD2 (6 bases). The CDR3 extends over 14 amino acids. Trimming left V 5 bases short and J 0 bases short, with 10 bases between. The germline V gene encodes CDR1 SNHLY and CDR2 FYNNEI. CDR3 coding DNA: TGTGCCAGCAGTCTTGAGCGGGACCAAGAGACCCAGTACTTC. Its translation: CASSLERDQETQYF.

On this clone itself: This sample includes further DNA sequences coding for the same CDR3. This rearrangement joins TRBV5-1 to TRBJ2-5, with 8 bases lining up with TRBD2. Trimming at V came to 0 bases and at J to 2 bases, leaving 6 bases not matched to a gene. The CDR3 totals 16 residues. Looked up from germline, CDR1 is SGHRS and CDR2 is YFSETQ. CDR3 region: CASSLGSGGGQETQYF. In nucleotides, the CDR3 is TGCGCCAGCAGCTTGGGAAGCGGGGGTGGGCAAGAGACCCAGTACTTC.

This clone was picked up a small number of times. The same CDR3 also results from other DNA sequences found in this sample. The chain uses TRBV30 and TRBJ2-1, with 9 bases that match TRBD2. V gave up 2 bases and J gave up 6 bases; unmatched junction bases: 8. This CDR3 comprises 15 residues. The germline V gene has CDR1 GTSNPN and CDR2 SVGIG (reference sequence). Written as DNA, the CDR3 is TGTGCCTGGAGTAAACTGGCGGGGGGGCCCAATGAGCAGTTCTTC. It codes for CAWSKLAGGPNEQFF.

The table lists this clone with a few counts. The chain employs TRBV11-2 and TRBJ2-7, with TRBD2 identical over 16 bases. Germline trimming cut 3 bases from V and 5 bases from J; bases unmatched to any gene: 7. The germline gives CDR1 SGHAT, CDR2 FQNNGV. This CDR3 has 17 residues. The CDR3: CASSFPGLAGGPNEQYF. CDR3 nucleotide sequence: TGTGCCAGCAGCTTCCCGGGACTAGCGGGGGGGCCCAACGAGCAGTACTTC.

The rearrangement links TRBV9 to TRBJ1-2; D ambiguous. This CDR3 region has 15 residues. V was clipped by 3 bases and J by 7 bases, with 19 bases between them. Germline V gene sequence: CDR1 SGDLS, CDR2 YYNGEE. The CDR3 coding sequence is TGTGCCAGCAGCGGGGAGGGTCGGCGGATCGCTGGCTACACCTTC. Its protein product is CASSGEGRRIAGYTF.

This clone was counted between two and nine times. This sequence joins TRBV2 and TRBJ2-7; TRBD1 aligns across 10 bases. From germline, CDR1 is SNHLY and CDR2 FYNNEI. The CDR3 totals 13 residues. V shed 10 bases and J 3 bases; nucleotides not matched to a gene: 6. The CDR3 bases are TGTGCCATTGGACAGGGGGGATACTACGAGCAGTACTTC. Translated: CAIGQGGYYEQYF.

A few counts support this clone. The CDR3 DNA reads TGTGCCAGCAGTTACTCCCCCATGAAACTCGAGCAGTACTTC. It codes for CASSYSPMKLEQYF. The rearrangement uses TRBV6-5 and TRBJ2-7; the D is unclear. This CDR3 contains 14 residues. Looked up from germline, CDR1 is MNHEY and CDR2 is SVGAGI. Trimming removed 0 bases from V and 6 bases from J, with 12 bases in between.

This clone was picked up a small number of times. V gene TRBV13 combines with J gene TRBJ1-2, with D perhaps TRBD1 (5 bases). The CDR3 is 14 amino acids. The germline V and J ends were trimmed by 5 bases and 4 bases, with 14 bases remaining between them. Germline V gives CDR1 PRHDT, CDR2 FYEKMQ (reference sequence). The CDR3 sequence is CASSPRRGVYGYTF. CDR3 sequence (DNA): TGTGCCAGCAGCCCCAGACGGGGGGTCTATGGCTACACCTTC.

This clone has only a few counts. The J gene is TRBJ1-3, the V gene TRBV5-1; 7 bases are shared with TRBD1. The CDR3 contains 14 residues. The V segment lost 3 bases and the J segment 4 bases; nucleotides outside the gene matches: 4. Germline CDR1 SGHRS, CDR2 YFSETQ. Here the CDR3 DNA reads TGCGCCAGCAGCTGGGACAGTAACGGAAACACCATATATTTT. It yields the protein CASSWDSNGNTIYF.

This clone occurred a few times. In nucleotides, the CDR3 is TGTGCCAGCTCACGGGACAGCACAAACACTGAAGCTTTCTTT. Protein product: CASSRDSTNTEAFF. The chain recombines TRBV18 with TRBJ1-1; 7 positions match TRBD1. The germline V gene has CDR1 KGHSH and CDR2 LQKENI. The CDR3 runs to 14 residues. Germline trimming cut 4 bases from V and 2 bases from J; bases unmatched to any gene: 4.

The chain employs TRBV5-4 and TRBJ2-6; TRBD1 might be the D (6 bases). The V and J ends lost 5 bases and 4 bases respectively, with 19 bases between them. Germline V lookup: CDR1 SGHNT, CDR2 YYREEE (reference sequence). This CDR3 has 17 residues. The CDR3 loop is CASRFRPTGPGANVLTF. CDR3 DNA sequence: TGTGCCAGCAGATTCAGACCGACAGGCCCCGGGGCCAACGTCCTGACTTTC.

The J gene is TRBJ2-7, the V gene TRBV15; 10 bases align to TRBD2. The J segment lost 0 bases and the V segment lost 1 base, leaving 9 bases of the junction unmatched. CDR3 length: 18 amino acids. Per the germline V gene, CDR1 is LNHNV and CDR2 is YYDKDF (reference sequence). CDR3 sequence (DNA): TGTGCCACCAGCAGAGGGCTAGCGGGAGTCACGACCTCCTACGAGCAGTACTTC. As protein: CATSRGLAGVTTSYEQYF.

This clone came up a few times. This chain connects TRBV9 to TRBJ1-2, with D unresolved. Trimming took 2 bases from V and 1 from J, leaving 6 bases between them. CDR1 is SGDLS and CDR2 is YYNGEE in the germline V gene. CDR3 size: 13 residues. CDR3 region: CASSVQVNYGYTF. Here the CDR3 DNA reads TGTGCCAGCAGCGTGCAGGTTAACTATGGCTACACCTTC.

This clone was found a few times. This chain joins TRBV4-2 and TRBJ2-7; 10 bases fit TRBD1. V was clipped by 5 bases and J by 4 bases; unmatched bases: 8. The CDR3 is made up of 15 amino acids. Germline V gene sequence: CDR1 LGHNA, CDR2 YNFKEQ. In nucleotides, the CDR3 is TGTGCCAGCAGCAAGCCGACAGGGGGCGCATACGAGCAGTACTTC. Translating gives CASSKPTGGAYEQYF.

This clone has a handful of counts. This chain links TRBV30 with TRBJ2-7, with D maybe TRBD2 (7 bases). Between the trimmed V and J ends, which lost 3 bases and 1 base, there was a span of 16 bases. This CDR3 spans 15 amino acids. The germline V gene has CDR1 GTSNPN and CDR2 SVGIG (reference sequence). CDR3 sequence: CAWSYPGGPSYEQYF. Here the CDR3 DNA reads TGTGCCTGGAGCTACCCGGGGGGCCCTTCCTACGAGCAGTACTTC.

This clone was counted only a few times. The V call is TRBV5-1, the J call TRBJ1-4, with 10 bases that match TRBD1. V lost 5 bases to trimming and J lost 4 bases; unmatched junction nucleotides: 11. CDR1 and CDR2 (germline): SGHRS, YFSETQ. The CDR3 runs 17 residues. This CDR3 reads CASSPTGTGALNEKLFF. CDR3 coding DNA: TGCGCCAGCAGTCCTACCGGGACAGGGGCGCTTAATGAAAAACTGTTTTTT.

J is TRBJ2-5 and V is TRBV6-1, with D unclear. The J call is doubtful: the DNA matches TRBJ2-7 better. CDR1 is MNHNS, CDR2 SASEGT, per germline. This CDR3 has 13 amino acids. CDR3 nucleotides: TGTGCCAGCAGCCCCGGGTACCCCTACGAGCAGTACTTC. Its protein is CASSPGYPYEQYF.

The V gene is TRBV5-6, the J gene TRBJ1-6; unclear D gene. The CDR3 consists of 17 residues. The V end lost 0 bases, the J end lost 0 bases, and 10 bases lay between the germline ends. Germline CDR1 SGHDT, CDR2 YYEEEE. CDR3: CASSLAAGSSYNSPLHF. The CDR3 nucleotides are TGTGCCAGCAGCTTGGCCGCCGGTAGCTCCTATAATTCACCCCTCCACTTT.

This clone was counted a few times. The J gene is TRBJ2-2, the V gene TRBV9, with TRBD1 matching over 7 bases. J lost 6 bases, V lost 3 bases, and 11 bases had no gene match. From germline, CDR1 is SGDLS and CDR2 YYNGEE. This CDR3 comprises 16 residues. The CDR3: CASSDWTGRGSGELFF. CDR3 DNA sequence: TGTGCCAGCAGCGATTGGACAGGAAGGGGTTCCGGGGAGCTGTTTTTT.

This clone has just a few counts. V and J are TRBV5-6 and TRBJ1-1; a weak D match, TRBD1 (5 bases). V was cut by 2 bases and J by 0 bases, with 8 bases left in between. Germline CDR1 reads SGHDT; CDR2 reads YYEEEE. CDR3 length equals 14 residues. CDR3: CASSLNRLNTEAFF. The DNA of the CDR3 is TGTGCCAGCAGCTTAAACAGGTTGAACACTGAAGCTTTCTTT. The variable domain in full, completed from reference TRBV5-6 and TRBJ1-1, reads DAGVTQSPTHLIKTRGQQVTLRCSPKSGHDTVSWYQQALGQGPQFIFQYYEEEERQRGNFPDRFSGHQFPNYSSELNVNALLLGDSALYLCASSLNRLNTEAFFGQGTRLTVV.

This clone occurred a few times. CDR3 DNA sequence: TGTGCCAGCAGCGTTTCTAGCGGGAGGGCGACAGATACGCAGTATTTT. Its protein product is CASSVSSGRATDTQYF. The V gene is TRBV9, the J gene TRBJ2-3, with 12 positions matching TRBD2. The length of the CDR3 is 16 residues. The germline CDR1 and CDR2 sequences are SGDLS and YYNGEE. V lost 2 bases to trimming and J lost 3 bases; unmatched junction nucleotides: 4.

The CDR3 loop is CASSPRSRGYTEQFF. The CDR3 DNA is TGTGCCAGCAGCCCCCGGAGCAGGGGATATACTGAGCAGTTCTTC. The V and J genes are TRBV11-3 and TRBJ2-1; TRBD1 is a possible D gene (6 bases). Germline loops: CDR1 SGHNT, CDR2 YENEEA. The CDR3 extends over 15 amino acids. V lost 5 bases and J 9 bases, leaving 20 bases between the germline ends.

This clone was seen a few times. V gene TRBV18 combines with J gene TRBJ2-7, with D tentatively TRBD2 (6 bases). Germline V lookup: CDR1 KGHSH, CDR2 LQKENI. There are 15 residues in the CDR3. With 1 base removed from V and 7 bases from J, the gap between germline ends came to 17 bases. CDR3 region: CASSPRSPGGREQYF. Written as DNA, the CDR3 is TGTGCCAGCTCACCACGGTCCCCCGGGGGTAGGGAGCAGTACTTC. Looking up the rest from reference TRBV18 and TRBJ2-7 gives the full variable domain: NAGVMQNPRHLVRRRGQEARLRCSPMKGHSHVYWYRQLPEEGLKFMVYLQKENIIDESGMPKERFSAEFPKEGPSILRIQQVVRGDSAAYFCASSPRSPGGREQYFGPGTRLTVT.